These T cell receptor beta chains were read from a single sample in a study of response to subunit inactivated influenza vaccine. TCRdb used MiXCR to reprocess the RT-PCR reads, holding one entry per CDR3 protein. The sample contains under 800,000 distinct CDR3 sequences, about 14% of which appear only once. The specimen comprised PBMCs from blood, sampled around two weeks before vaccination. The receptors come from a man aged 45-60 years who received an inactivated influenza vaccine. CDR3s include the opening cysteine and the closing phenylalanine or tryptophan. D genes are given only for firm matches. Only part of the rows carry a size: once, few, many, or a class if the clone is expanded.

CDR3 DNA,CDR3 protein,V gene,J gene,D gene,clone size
TGCAGCGCAGGGGACCCGGGGAATCAGCCCCAGCATTTT,CSAGDPGNQPQHF,TRBV29-1,TRBJ1-5,NA,many
TGTGCCACCAGTGAAGGTTACCGGGACAGGAAGTTCCAACAAGAGACCCAGTACTTC,CATSEGYRDRKFQQETQYF,TRBV24-1,TRBJ2-5,TRBD1,few
TGTGCCAGCAGCCAAGAAGGGAGCGGGGAATTTCGTTATACGCAGTATTTT,CASSQEGSGEFRYTQYF,TRBV4-2,TRBJ2-3,TRBD2,NA
TGCGCCAGCAGCTTGGCCGGGACAGGGGCCGGTGAGCAGTACTTC,CASSLAGTGAGEQYF,TRBV5-1,TRBJ2-7,TRBD1,NA
TGTGCCAGCAGTGATCGGTCAGGGATCTACGAGCAGTACTTC,CASSDRSGIYEQYF,TRBV2,TRBJ2-7,NA,few
TGCGCCAGCAGCACGGGACTAGCGGGTAAAGGGTCCGGGGAGCTGTTTTTT,CASSTGLAGKGSGELFF,TRBV5-1,TRBJ2-2,TRBD2,NA
TGCAGTGCTAAGGGGGTCGCCAAAAACATTCAGTACTTC,CSAKGVAKNIQYF,TRBV20-1,TRBJ2-4,NA,NA
TGTGCCACCGCACTGATTCCAGATACGCAGTATTTT,CATALIPDTQYF,TRBV11-2,TRBJ2-3,NA,NA
TGTGCCAGCAGCCCCGACCTGAGCTCCTACGAGCAGTACTTC,CASSPDLSSYEQYF,TRBV7-2,TRBJ2-7,NA,NA
TGTGCCAGCAGCTTGGCACTAGCGGGAGGCGGGGAGCTGTTTTTT,CASSLALAGGGELFF,TRBV7-2,TRBJ2-2,TRBD2,few
TGCGCCAGCAGCTTGGACCAGAGCTCCTACGAGCAGTACTTC,CASSLDQSSYEQYF,TRBV5-1,TRBJ2-7,NA,NA
TGTGCCAGCAGTTTAGGGATTAGCGGGGGTAGCACAGATACGCAGTATTTT,CASSLGISGGSTDTQYF,TRBV12-3/TRBV12-4,TRBJ2-3,TRBD2,many
TGTGCCAGCTCAGGGGATTACGACTATGGCTACACCTTC,CASSGDYDYGYTF,TRBV2,TRBJ1-2,NA,few
TGTGCCAGCAGCCAGGGCTTTAAAGATACGCAGTATTTT,CASSQGFKDTQYF,TRBV3-1,TRBJ2-3,NA,NA
TGTGCCAGCAGGAGAGGGGCGGATAATCAGCCCCAGCATTTT,CASRRGADNQPQHF,TRBV6-2/TRBV6-3,TRBJ1-5,NA,few
TGCGCCAGCAGCATTGACAGGACCAAAACCTACGAGCAGTACTTC,CASSIDRTKTYEQYF,TRBV5-1,TRBJ2-7,NA,NA
TGCAGTGCTAGTCTAAGTCCGACTGAAAAACTGTTTTTT,CSASLSPTEKLFF,TRBV20-1,TRBJ1-4,NA,few
TGTGCCAGCAGCCTATTCCGGGACAGGGGTCAGCCCCAGCATTTT,CASSLFRDRGQPQHF,TRBV3-1,TRBJ1-5,TRBD1,many
TGCAGCGCCGTGGCTGGCACCTACGAGCAGTACTTC,CSAVAGTYEQYF,TRBV29-1,TRBJ2-7,NA,NA
TGTGCCACCAGCAACAGCGGGGGATACAATGAGCAGTTCTTC,CATSNSGGYNEQFF,TRBV15,TRBJ2-1,TRBD2,few
TGTGCCAGCAAAGAGGAGAACACCGGGGAGCTGTTTTTT,CASKEENTGELFF,TRBV9,TRBJ2-2,NA,few
TGTGCCAGCAGCTTGATGGACGGAGGTAGGAATCAGCCCCAGCATTTT,CASSLMDGGRNQPQHF,TRBV7-2,TRBJ1-5,NA,many
TGCGCCAGCAGCTTCACCAGGGCATCCTACAATGAGCAGTTCTTC,CASSFTRASYNEQFF,TRBV5-1,TRBJ2-1,NA,NA
TGTGCCACGGGCAGTGGGAGGAACACTGAAGCTTTCTTT,CATGSGRNTEAFF,TRBV19,TRBJ1-1,NA,few
TGCAGTGCTAGAGAGGGTCGGGGCACCGGGGAGCTGTTTTTT,CSAREGRGTGELFF,TRBV20-1,TRBJ2-2,NA,NA
TGTGCCAGCTCACCACGGGGACACTCAAAATTCCAAGAGACCCAGTACTTC,CASSPRGHSKFQETQYF,TRBV18,TRBJ2-5,NA,NA
TGTGCCAGCAGAATGGGAGGGCCAAATACGCAGTATTTT,CASRMGGPNTQYF,TRBV6-2/TRBV6-3,TRBJ2-3,TRBD2,many
TGCGCCAGCAGCTTGAGTAGCTCTAGATCCTACGAGCAGTACTTC,CASSLSSSRSYEQYF,TRBV5-1,TRBJ2-7,NA,few
TGTGCCAGCAGCTTAGCCCCATACGGCGAGCAGTACTTC,CASSLAPYGEQYF,TRBV7-2,TRBJ2-7,NA,NA
TGTGCCAGCAGACCGGGGACACCGTATAATTCACCCCTCCACTTT,CASRPGTPYNSPLHF,TRBV14,TRBJ1-6,NA,NA
TGTGCCAGCAGCGTAGAGCCCGGCAATGAGCAGTTCTTC,CASSVEPGNEQFF,TRBV9,TRBJ2-1,NA,many
TGTGCCAGCACCAAAGGGACAGGGGGAACCTACGAGCAGTACTTC,CASTKGTGGTYEQYF,TRBV3-1,TRBJ2-7,TRBD1,NA
TGTGCCATCAGCGCCGGACTAGCGGCGAACACCGGGGAGCTGTTTTTT,CAISAGLAANTGELFF,TRBV10-3,TRBJ2-2,TRBD2,NA
TGTGCCAGCACCTCCCCGACTAGCGGGAGATTCAATGAGCAGTTCTTC,CASTSPTSGRFNEQFF,TRBV5-4,TRBJ2-1,TRBD2,NA
TGTGCCAGCAGTTTAGGGATCCGGGTTTCACCCCTCCACTTT,CASSLGIRVSPLHF,TRBV12-3/TRBV12-4,TRBJ1-6,NA,NA
TGTGCCAGCAGTTACGGAAGGGTTCAATACGAGCAGTACTTC,CASSYGRVQYEQYF,TRBV6-2/TRBV6-3,TRBJ2-7,NA,many
TGTGCCAGCAGCCCCGCTCGGGGAGGCTACACCTTC,CASSPARGGYTF,TRBV3-1,TRBJ1-2,NA,many
TGTGCCATCAGAGCAGACAGGACGAACACCGGGGAGCTGTTTTTT,CAIRADRTNTGELFF,TRBV10-3,TRBJ2-2,NA,few
TGCAGCGTTGAAGATTCTTTTGGGTATGAGCAGTTCTTC,CSVEDSFGYEQFF,TRBV29-1,TRBJ2-1,NA,few
TGTGCCAGCAGTCGAGGACTAGCGGGGGGGGGAGGAACCCAGTACTTC,CASSRGLAGGGGTQYF,TRBV6-1,TRBJ2-5,TRBD2,NA
TGTGCCAGCAGCTTGATTCCCCCCCACGGGACAGGGGAGTACGAGCAGTACTTC,CASSLIPPHGTGEYEQYF,TRBV5-5,TRBJ2-7,TRBD1,few